This TCR beta chain was recovered during a study of blood T cell repertoires in COVID-19. Study-level background: Sites across the United States, Italy and Spain contributed samples from acute and convalescent COVID-19. PBMCs, B-cell-depleted T cells, or T cells were the source of the cDNA or gDNA that made up the material.

CDR1 and CDR2 (germline): SGHNT, YYREEE (reference sequence). V lost 4 bases to trimming and J lost 7 bases; unmatched junction nucleotides: 7. The CDR3 consists of 16 residues. Libraries were prepared by immunoSEQ multiplex PCR; TCRdb keeps only in-frame clonotypes and omits some of them. The sample consists of about 280,000 clones, roughly 89% of them appearing once. The J gene is TRBJ2-4, the V gene TRBV5-4; 14 bases are shared with TRBD2. This clonotype was obtained from a woman in her thirties or forties who had recovered from COVID-19. Sequencing input: peripheral blood. The CDR3 sequence is CASSGGTSGSQNIQYF. CDR3 nucleotide sequence: TGTGCCAGCAGCGGAGGGACTAGCGGGAGTCAGAACATTCAGTACTTC.